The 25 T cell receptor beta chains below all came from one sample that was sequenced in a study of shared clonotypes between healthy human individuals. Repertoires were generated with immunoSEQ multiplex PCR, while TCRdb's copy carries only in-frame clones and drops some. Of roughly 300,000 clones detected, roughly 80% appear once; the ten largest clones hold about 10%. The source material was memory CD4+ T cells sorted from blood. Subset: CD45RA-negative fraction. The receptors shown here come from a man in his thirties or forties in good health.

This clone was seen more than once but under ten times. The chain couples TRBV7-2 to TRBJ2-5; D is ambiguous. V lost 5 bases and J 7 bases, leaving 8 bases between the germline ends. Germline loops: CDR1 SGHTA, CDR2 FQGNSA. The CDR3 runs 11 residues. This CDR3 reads CASSPGWTQYF. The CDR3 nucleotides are TGTGCCAGCAGCCCTGGTTGGACCCAGTACTTC. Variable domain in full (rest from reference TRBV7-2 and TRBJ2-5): GAGVSQSPSNKVTEKGKDVELRCDPISGHTALYWYRQSLGQGLEFLIYFQGNSAPDKSGLPSDRFSAERTGGSVSTLTIQRTQQEDSAVYLCASSPGWTQYFGPGTRLLVL.

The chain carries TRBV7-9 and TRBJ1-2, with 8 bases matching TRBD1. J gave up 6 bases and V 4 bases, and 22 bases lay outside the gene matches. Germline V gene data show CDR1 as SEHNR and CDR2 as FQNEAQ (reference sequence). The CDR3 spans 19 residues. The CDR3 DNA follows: TGTGCCAGCAGCTCCTTAACCGCCGGGACAGGAGAGCAAGGGAATGGCTACACCTTC. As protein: CASSSLTAGTGEQGNGYTF.

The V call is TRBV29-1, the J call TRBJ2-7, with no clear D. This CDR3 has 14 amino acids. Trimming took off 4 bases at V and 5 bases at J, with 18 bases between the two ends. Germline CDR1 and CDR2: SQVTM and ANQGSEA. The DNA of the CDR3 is TGCAGCGTTGTGGCCGGCCACCTTAACGACGAGCAGTACTTC. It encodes CSVVAGHLNDEQYF.

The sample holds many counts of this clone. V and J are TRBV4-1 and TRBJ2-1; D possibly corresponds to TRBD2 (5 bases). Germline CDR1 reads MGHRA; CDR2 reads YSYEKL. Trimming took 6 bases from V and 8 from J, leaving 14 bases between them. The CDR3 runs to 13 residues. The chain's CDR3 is CASRPVLAYEQFF. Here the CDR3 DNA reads TGCGCCAGCAGGCCTGTCCTAGCATATGAGCAGTTCTTC.

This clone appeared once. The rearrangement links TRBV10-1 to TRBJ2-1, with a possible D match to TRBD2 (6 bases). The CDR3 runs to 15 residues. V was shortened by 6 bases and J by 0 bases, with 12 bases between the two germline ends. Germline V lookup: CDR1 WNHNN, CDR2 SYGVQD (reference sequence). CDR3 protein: CASSSIGSSYNEQFF. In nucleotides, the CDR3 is TGCGCCAGCAGCTCTATCGGGAGCTCCTACAATGAGCAGTTCTTC.

The DNA for the CDR3 is TGCAGTGCTAAAGGAGGAAACACCATATATTTT. Translating gives CSAKGGNTIYF. The chain is built from TRBV20-1 and TRBJ1-3, with unresolved D. Trimming shortened V by 4 bases and J by 4 bases, and 5 bases separated the two germline ends. The CDR3 consists of 11 residues. Germline assignment: CDR1 DFQATT and CDR2 SNEGSKA (reference sequence).

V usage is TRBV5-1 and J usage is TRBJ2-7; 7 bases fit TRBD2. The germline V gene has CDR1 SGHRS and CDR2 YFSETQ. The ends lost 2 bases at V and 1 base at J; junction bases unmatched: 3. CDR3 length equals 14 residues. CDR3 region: CASSFSRESYEQYF. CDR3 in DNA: TGCGCCAGCAGCTTCTCGCGGGAGTCCTACGAGCAGTACTTC.

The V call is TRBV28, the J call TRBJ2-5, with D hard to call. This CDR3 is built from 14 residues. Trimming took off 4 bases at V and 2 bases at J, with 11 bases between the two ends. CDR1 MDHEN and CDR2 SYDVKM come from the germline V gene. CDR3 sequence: CASSSGDLQETQYF. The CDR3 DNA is TGTGCCAGCAGTTCCGGAGACTTGCAAGAGACCCAGTACTTC. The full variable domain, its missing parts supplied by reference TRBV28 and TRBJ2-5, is DVKVTQSSRYLVKRTGEKVFLECVQDMDHENMFWYRQDPGLGLRLIYFSYDVKMKEKGDIPEGYSVSREKKERFSLILESASTNQTSMYLCASSSGDLQETQYFGPGTRLLVL.

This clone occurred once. CDR3 sequence (DNA): TGTGCCAGCAGTTTGGGGACAGGAACCTACGAGCAGTACTTC. Protein sequence: CASSLGTGTYEQYF. The chain couples TRBV28 to TRBJ2-7; TRBD1 agrees at 8 bases. Germline V gives CDR1 MDHEN, CDR2 SYDVKM. The CDR3 contains 14 residues. Trimming removed 3 bases from V and 2 bases from J; junction bases left unmatched: 3.

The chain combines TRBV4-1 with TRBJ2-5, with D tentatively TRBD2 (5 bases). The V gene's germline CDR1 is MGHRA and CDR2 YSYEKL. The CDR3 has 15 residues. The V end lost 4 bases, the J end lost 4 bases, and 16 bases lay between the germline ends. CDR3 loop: CASSPLRGSGETQYF. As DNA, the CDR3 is TGCGCCAGCAGCCCGTTAAGAGGGAGTGGAGAGACCCAGTACTTC.

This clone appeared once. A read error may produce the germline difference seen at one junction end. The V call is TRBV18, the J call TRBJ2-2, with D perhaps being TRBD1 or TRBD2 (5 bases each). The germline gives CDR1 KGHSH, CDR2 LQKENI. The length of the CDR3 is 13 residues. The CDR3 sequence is CASSPLDTGEMFF. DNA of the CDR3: TGTGCCAGCTCACCCCTGGACACCGGGGAGATGTTTTTT. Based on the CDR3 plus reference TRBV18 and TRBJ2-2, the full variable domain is NAGVMQNPRHLVRRRGQEARLRCSPMKGHSHVYWYRQLPEEGLKFMVYLQKENIIDESGMPKERFSAEFPKEGPSILRIQQVVRGDSAAYFCASSPLDTGEMFFGEGSRLTVL.

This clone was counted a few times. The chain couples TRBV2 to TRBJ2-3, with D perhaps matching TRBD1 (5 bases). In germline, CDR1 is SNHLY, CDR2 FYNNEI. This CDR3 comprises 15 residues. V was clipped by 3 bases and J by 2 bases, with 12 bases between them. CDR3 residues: CASSDDREYTDTQYF. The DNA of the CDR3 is TGTGCCAGCAGTGATGACAGAGAGTACACAGATACGCAGTATTTT.

The CDR3 nucleotides are TGTGCCATCAGTGAGGGGGTAATCAATCAGCCCCAGCATTTT. It codes for CAISEGVINQPQHF. J is TRBJ1-5 and V is TRBV10-3; no definite D call. The CDR3 runs to 14 residues. Germline CDR1 and CDR2: ENHRY and SYGVKD. V lost 2 bases and J 3 bases, leaving 8 bases between the germline ends.

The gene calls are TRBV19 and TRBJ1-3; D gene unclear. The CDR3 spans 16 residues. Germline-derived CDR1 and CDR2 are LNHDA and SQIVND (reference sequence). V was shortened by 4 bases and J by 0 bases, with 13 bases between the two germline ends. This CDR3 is CASSTGPSGSGNTIYF. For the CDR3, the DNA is TGTGCCAGTAGTACTGGGCCATCGGGCTCTGGAAACACCATATATTTT.

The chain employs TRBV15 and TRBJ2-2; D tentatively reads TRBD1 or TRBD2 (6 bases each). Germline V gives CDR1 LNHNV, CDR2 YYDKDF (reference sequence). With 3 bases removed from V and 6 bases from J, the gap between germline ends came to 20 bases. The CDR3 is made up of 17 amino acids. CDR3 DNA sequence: TGTGCCACCAGCAGTTACTCGGGACTCCCAGGGGCCGGGGAGCTGTTTTTT. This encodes CATSSYSGLPGAGELFF.

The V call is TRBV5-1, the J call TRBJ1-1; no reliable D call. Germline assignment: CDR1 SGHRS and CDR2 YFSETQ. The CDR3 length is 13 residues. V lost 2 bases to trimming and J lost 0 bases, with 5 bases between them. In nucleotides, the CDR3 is TGCGCCAGCAGCTTACGGATGAACACTGAAGCTTTCTTT. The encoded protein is CASSLRMNTEAFF.

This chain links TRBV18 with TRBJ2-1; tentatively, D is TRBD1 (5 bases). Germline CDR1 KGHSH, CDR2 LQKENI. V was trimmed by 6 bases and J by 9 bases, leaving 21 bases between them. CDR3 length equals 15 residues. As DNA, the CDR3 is TGTGCCAGCTCGCCCTGGATAGGGGTGGCTCGTGAGCAGTTCTTC. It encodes CASSPWIGVAREQFF. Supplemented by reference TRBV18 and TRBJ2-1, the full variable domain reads NAGVMQNPRHLVRRRGQEARLRCSPMKGHSHVYWYRQLPEEGLKFMVYLQKENIIDESGMPKERFSAEFPKEGPSILRIQQVVRGDSAAYFCASSPWIGVAREQFFGPGTRLTVL.

The CDR3 loop reads CASQDEGSTDTQYF. The CDR3, as DNA: TGTGCCAGCCAGGACGAGGGGAGCACAGATACGCAGTATTTT. J is TRBJ2-3 and V is TRBV10-3; D may correspond to TRBD1 or TRBD2 (5 bases each). Germline V lookup: CDR1 ENHRY, CDR2 SYGVKD. There are 14 residues in the CDR3. V dropped 10 bases and J dropped 0 bases, with 14 bases sitting between them.

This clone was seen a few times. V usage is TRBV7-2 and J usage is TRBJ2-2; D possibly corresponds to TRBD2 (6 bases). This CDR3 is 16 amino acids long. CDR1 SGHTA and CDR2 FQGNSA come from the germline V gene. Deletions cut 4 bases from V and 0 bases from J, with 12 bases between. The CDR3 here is CASSWDSGANTGELFF. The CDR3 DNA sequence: TGTGCCAGCAGCTGGGACTCCGGGGCGAACACCGGGGAGCTGTTTTTT.

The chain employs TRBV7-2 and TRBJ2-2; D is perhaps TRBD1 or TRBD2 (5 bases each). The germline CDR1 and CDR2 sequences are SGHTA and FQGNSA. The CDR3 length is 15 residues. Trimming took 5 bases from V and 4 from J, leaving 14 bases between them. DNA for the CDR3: TGTGCCAGCAGCAACTCAGGGACGGTCACCGGGGAGCTGTTTTTT. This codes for CASSNSGTVTGELFF.

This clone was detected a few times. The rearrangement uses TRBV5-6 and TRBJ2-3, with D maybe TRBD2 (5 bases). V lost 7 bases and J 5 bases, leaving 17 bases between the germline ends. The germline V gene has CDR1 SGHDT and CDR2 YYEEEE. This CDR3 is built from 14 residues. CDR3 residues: CASRGWIGRDTQYF. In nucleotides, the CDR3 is TGTGCCAGCCGAGGGTGGATTGGGAGAGATACGCAGTATTTT. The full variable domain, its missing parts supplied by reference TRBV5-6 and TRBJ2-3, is DAGVTQSPTHLIKTRGQQVTLRCSPKSGHDTVSWYQQALGQGPQFIFQYYEEEERQRGNFPDRFSGHQFPNYSSELNVNALLLGDSALYLCASRGWIGRDTQYFGPGTRLTVL.

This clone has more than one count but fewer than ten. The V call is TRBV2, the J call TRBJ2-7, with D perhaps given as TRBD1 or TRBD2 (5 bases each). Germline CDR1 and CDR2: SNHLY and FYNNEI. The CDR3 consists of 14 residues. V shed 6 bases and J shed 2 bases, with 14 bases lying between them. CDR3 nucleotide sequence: TGTGCCAGCAGCCTCCGGGACGGACCCTACGAGCAGTACTTC. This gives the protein CASSLRDGPYEQYF.

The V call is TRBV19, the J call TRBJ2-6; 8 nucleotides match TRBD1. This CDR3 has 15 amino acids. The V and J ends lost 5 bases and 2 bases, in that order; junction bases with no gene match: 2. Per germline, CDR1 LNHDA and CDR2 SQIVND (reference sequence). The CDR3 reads CASSFRGPGANVLTF. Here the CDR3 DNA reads TGTGCCAGTAGTTTCAGGGGGCCTGGGGCCAACGTCCTGACTTTC.

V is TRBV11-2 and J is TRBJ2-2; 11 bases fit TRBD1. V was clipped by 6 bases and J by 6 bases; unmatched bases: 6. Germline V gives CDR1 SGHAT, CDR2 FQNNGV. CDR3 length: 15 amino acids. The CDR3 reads CASRPPGQGAGELFF. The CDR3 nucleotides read TGTGCCAGCAGGCCTCCGGGACAGGGGGCCGGGGAGCTGTTTTTT.

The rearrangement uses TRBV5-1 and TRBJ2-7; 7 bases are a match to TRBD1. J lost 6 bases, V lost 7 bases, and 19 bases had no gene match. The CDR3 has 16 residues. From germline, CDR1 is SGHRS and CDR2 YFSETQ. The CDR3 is CASHTGVSGPSPEQYF. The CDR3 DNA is TGCGCCAGCCATACAGGGGTGAGCGGTCCCTCTCCCGAGCAGTACTTC.